These 23 T cell receptor beta chains were sequenced from one sample in a study of blood T cell repertoires in COVID-19 (dated by TCRdb to the early 2020s). The method was the immunoSEQ multiplex PCR assay. In its TCRdb copy, this immuneACCESS table keeps in-frame sequences only and misses some clones. Where compared with another copy, unresolved V genes explain less than half of these, and the others have no known cause. The sample table lists tens of thousands of clones, around 78% of them with a count of one. Approximately 16% of the sample belongs to the ten largest clones. Sequenced: peripheral blood. The receptors were sampled from a human donor in a cohort sampled during active COVID-19.

This chain links TRBV18 with TRBJ1-1; 7 nucleotides align to TRBD1. This CDR3 contains 15 residues. After removal of 3 bases from V and 1 base from J, the junction contained 5 bases not matched to a gene. The germline gives CDR1 KGHSH, CDR2 LQKENI. The CDR3 DNA is TGTGCCAGCTCACCTACGCGGACAGGGAACACTGAAGCTTTCTTT. It codes for CASSPTRTGNTEAFF.

In its sample, this clone was seen once. This chain links TRBV2 with TRBJ2-1; D call uncertain. The CDR3 is made up of 12 amino acids. The V end lost 1 base, the J end lost 9 bases, and 7 bases lay between the germline ends. Germline V gives CDR1 SNHLY, CDR2 FYNNEI. The CDR3 DNA is TGTGCCAGCAGTGAAGGCCCAGGTGAGCAGTTCTTC. Translation: CASSEGPGEQFF. Using reference TRBV2 and TRBJ2-1 for the parts outside the CDR3, the full variable domain is EPEVTQTPSHQVTQMGQEVILRCVPISNHLYFYWYRQILGQKVEFLVSFYNNEISEKSEIFDDQFSVERPDGSNFTLKIRSTKLEDSAMYFCASSEGPGEQFFGPGTRLTVL.

J is TRBJ2-1 and V is TRBV4-1, with TRBD1 matching 8 bases. The V segment lost 4 bases and the J segment 7 bases; nucleotides outside the gene matches: 9. The CDR3 extends over 15 amino acids. CDR1 and CDR2 from the germline V gene are MGHRA and YSYEKL. The CDR3, as DNA: TGCGCCAGCAGCCCAAATAACAGGGGGTTGAATGAGCAGTTCTTC. It encodes CASSPNNRGLNEQFF.

A single count supports this clone. The chain combines TRBV19 with TRBJ1-2; TRBD1 matches at 9 bases. Germline loops: CDR1 LNHDA, CDR2 SQIVND (reference sequence). The V gene end was trimmed by 5 bases and the J gene end by 2 bases; junction bases not matched to a gene: 6. The CDR3 covers 15 residues. Written as DNA, the CDR3 is TGTGCCAGTAGTGTTCCGGGACAGGGCAACTATGGCTACACCTTC. Encoded protein: CASSVPGQGNYGYTF.

This clone has more than one count but fewer than ten. The V and J genes are TRBV19 and TRBJ1-2; no definite D call. V lost 2 bases and J 3 bases, leaving 7 bases between the germline ends. Germline V CDR1 and CDR2: LNHDA, SQIVND (reference sequence). The CDR3 has 13 amino acids. The CDR3, as DNA: TGTGCCAGTAGTATAATTTCAGACTATGGCTACACCTTC. This sequence encodes CASSIISDYGYTF.

This clone was seen only a few times. The V gene is TRBV12-3 or TRBV12-4, the J gene TRBJ1-5; tentatively, D is TRBD1 (5 bases). Trimming removed 5 bases at V and 5 bases at J, with 7 bases between. This CDR3 is 12 amino acids long. CDR3 bases: TGTGCCAGCAGTGTGACAGATCAGCCCCAGCATTTT. Protein sequence: CASSVTDQPQHF.

This chain joins TRBV9 and TRBJ2-5, with 7 bases matching TRBD2. The germline CDR1 and CDR2 sequences are SGDLS and YYNGEE. The CDR3 extends over 15 amino acids. V dropped 0 bases and J dropped 1; count of bases not matched to a gene: 3. CDR3 in DNA: TGTGCCAGCAGCGTAGCCGCGGGGGTCCAAGAGACCCAGTACTTC. It specifies CASSVAAGVQETQYF.

The V gene is TRBV5-1, the J gene TRBJ1-2; no reliable D call. V was trimmed by 1 base and J by 3 bases, leaving 7 bases between them. The germline V gene encodes CDR1 SGHRS and CDR2 YFSETQ. The CDR3 has 13 residues. CDR3 in amino acids: CASSLFPDYGYTF. DNA of the CDR3: TGCGCCAGCAGCTTGTTTCCCGACTATGGCTACACCTTC.

V and J are TRBV11-2 and TRBJ2-5; maybe TRBD2 (6 bases). Trimming removed 3 bases at V and 2 bases at J, with 7 bases between. Germline V gene lookup returns CDR1 SGHAT and CDR2 FQNNGV. CDR3 length equals 13 residues. The CDR3 coding sequence is TGTGCCAGCAGCTTTGGGGGGCAAGAGACCCAGTACTTC. Protein sequence: CASSFGGQETQYF.

V gene TRBV24-1 combines with J gene TRBJ1-1; maybe TRBD1 (5 bases). CDR1 is KGHDR and CDR2 is SFDVKD in the germline V gene. The CDR3 consists of 13 residues. V lost 5 bases, J lost 6 bases, and 12 bases lay in between. The CDR3 sequence is CATSVSGGAEAFF. CDR3 nucleotide sequence: TGTGCCACCAGTGTGTCCGGGGGGGCTGAAGCTTTCTTT.

This clone was observed once. This chain uses TRBV15 with TRBJ1-5; possible D gene TRBD1, 5 bases. CDR3 length: 15 residues. Trimming cost V 0 bases and J 4 bases, with 10 bases left between them. From germline, CDR1 is LNHNV and CDR2 YYDKDF (reference sequence). CDR3 sequence: CATSRDAGWNQPQHF. The CDR3 coding sequence is TGTGCCACCAGCAGAGATGCAGGGTGGAATCAGCCCCAGCATTTT.

There are many counts of this clone. J is TRBJ2-3 and V is TRBV5-1; a weak D match, TRBD2 (6 bases). The CDR3 sequence is 15 residues long. V lost 4 bases and J lost 4, with 16 bases in between. CDR1 and CDR2 from the germline V gene are SGHRS and YFSETQ. This CDR3 reads CASSPHGGPADTQYF. CDR3 coding DNA: TGCGCCAGCAGCCCCCACGGGGGTCCGGCAGATACGCAGTATTTT.

The V gene is TRBV21-1, the J gene TRBJ1-6; the table calls TRBD1, which could not be checked here. TRBV21-1 is labeled a pseudogene. This CDR3 has 14 amino acids. Written as DNA, the CDR3 is TGTGCCAGCAGCGGACAGGGGGCGCATTCACCCCTCCACTTT. It translates to CASSGQGAHSPLHF.

The chain joins TRBV5-1 to TRBJ2-5, with 9 bases matching TRBD1. This CDR3 spans 15 amino acids. The germline gives CDR1 SGHRS, CDR2 YFSETQ. After removal of 4 bases from V and 0 bases from J, the junction contained 4 bases not matched to a gene. The CDR3 DNA is TGCGCCAGCAGCCCCCGGGACAGGGACCAAGAGACCCAGTACTTC. As protein: CASSPRDRDQETQYF.

J is TRBJ2-7 and V is TRBV10-2; weak D call: TRBD2 (5 bases). Germline V gives CDR1 WSHSY, CDR2 SAAADI. Trimming took off 1 base at V and 4 bases at J, with 8 bases between the two ends. This CDR3 is 13 amino acids long. CDR3 loop: CASSEWRSYEQYV. CDR3 DNA sequence: TGCGCCAGCAGTGAGTGGAGGAGTTACGAGCAGTACGTC.

The V gene is TRBV6-5, the J gene TRBJ1-1; tentative D call: TRBD1 (5 bases). Germline V lookup: CDR1 MNHEY, CDR2 SVGAGI. Trimming pared 6 bases from V and 3 bases from J, leaving 11 bases between. The CDR3 covers 13 residues. CDR3 sequence (DNA): TGTGCCAGCAGCTCCGGGGGGGACACTGAAGCTTTCTTT. It is translated as CASSSGGDTEAFF.

The chain joins TRBV4-1 to TRBJ2-7, with 11 bases aligning to TRBD2. The CDR3 consists of 16 residues. With V trimmed by 4 bases and J by 5 bases, 10 bases remained unmatched. Germline V gives CDR1 MGHRA, CDR2 YSYEKL. CDR3 residues: CASSRELSGGAHEQYF. DNA for the CDR3: TGCGCCAGCAGCCGAGAACTTAGCGGGGGGGCCCACGAGCAGTACTTC.

The chain employs TRBV27 and TRBJ1-6; D is undetermined. Germline CDR1 reads MNHEY; CDR2 reads SMNVEV (reference sequence). This CDR3 comprises 14 residues. The V gene lost 5 bases and the J gene lost 7 bases, with 12 bases spanning the gap. The CDR3 spells CASSPLLSNSPLHF. CDR3 bases: TGTGCCAGCAGTCCCCTTTTATCGAATTCACCCCTCCACTTT.

This clone has only a few counts. This chain uses TRBV11-3 with TRBJ2-1, with D perhaps TRBD2 (5 bases). V was clipped by 3 bases and J by 2 bases, with 14 bases between them. The CDR3 is 16 residues long. CDR1 and CDR2 (germline): SGHNT, YENEEA. The CDR3 DNA reads TGTGCCAGCAGCTTCAAGCGGACGCTTCCCTACAATGAGCAGTTCTTC. This codes for CASSFKRTLPYNEQFF.

This chain connects TRBV6-5 to TRBJ2-1; D is possibly TRBD2 (6 bases). CDR1 is MNHEY and CDR2 is SVGAGI in the germline V gene. Trimming cost V 8 bases and J 10 bases, with 18 bases left between them. The CDR3 loop spans 13 amino acids. The CDR3 DNA reads TGTGCCAGCTCAGTTACATCGGGGGAAGAGCAGTTCTTC. This gives the protein CASSVTSGEEQFF.

This chain connects TRBV5-4 to TRBJ1-2; 7 nucleotides agree with TRBD1. Germline lookup yields CDR1 SGHNT and CDR2 YYREEE (reference sequence). The CDR3 spans 15 residues. V was clipped by 7 bases and J by 4 bases; unmatched bases: 13. CDR3 bases: TGTGCCAGCTACGAGTCCCGGGACAGACTCTATGGCTACACCTTC. Translating gives CASYESRDRLYGYTF.

Only a few counts were recorded for this clone. The chain has TRBV5-1 and TRBJ2-7; 10 positions agree with TRBD1. Trimming cost V 4 bases and J 3 bases; bases outside gene matches: 10. The CDR3 is 16 amino acids. The V gene's germline CDR1 is SGHRS and CDR2 YFSETQ. CDR3 coding DNA: TGCGCCAGCAGCCCCGAAGGACAGGGGGAATTCTACGAGCAGTACTTC. Amino acid sequence: CASSPEGQGEFYEQYF.

This clone came up a few times. The J gene is TRBJ1-3, the V gene TRBV28; 7 bases map to TRBD1. This CDR3 is built from 14 residues. Germline V lookup: CDR1 MDHEN, CDR2 SYDVKM. Trimming took 2 bases from V and 2 from J; bases not matched to a gene: 0. The CDR3 DNA sequence: TGTGCCAGCAGTTTAGGACAGGCTGGAAACACCATATATTTT. Protein sequence: CASSLGQAGNTIYF. The full variable domain, with the rest looked up from reference TRBV28 and TRBJ1-3, is DVKVTQSSRYLVKRTGEKVFLECVQDMDHENMFWYRQDPGLGLRLIYFSYDVKMKEKGDIPEGYSVSREKKERFSLILESASTNQTSMYLCASSLGQAGNTIYFGEGSWLTVV.